The clone carrying this T cell receptor (beta chain) has a handful of counts. The antigen remains undetermined. One end of the junction fails to match germline, which may point to a read error. These data belong to a study of identical twins. Whole-study results and caveats: Twins showed weaker excess sharing in their beta out-of-frame sequences.

Using its own MiXCR run on the 5' RACE reads, TCRdb lists one record per CDR3 protein. The sample carries 550,000 to 800,000 distinct CDR3 sequences, less than 9% recorded once. The CDR3 runs 11 residues. There were only healthy Caucasians among the donors. This same sample was also part of a study on yellow fever vaccine responses in identical twins.

The receptor was isolated from a woman under 30 in good health. The rearrangement joins TRBV12-3 or TRBV12-4 to TRBJ2-3; 10 nucleotides line up with TRBD2. What was sequenced was PBMCs. In DNA form, the CDR3 reads TGTGCCAGCAGTTGGACTAGCGGCAAGCATTTT. As protein: CASSWTSGKHF.